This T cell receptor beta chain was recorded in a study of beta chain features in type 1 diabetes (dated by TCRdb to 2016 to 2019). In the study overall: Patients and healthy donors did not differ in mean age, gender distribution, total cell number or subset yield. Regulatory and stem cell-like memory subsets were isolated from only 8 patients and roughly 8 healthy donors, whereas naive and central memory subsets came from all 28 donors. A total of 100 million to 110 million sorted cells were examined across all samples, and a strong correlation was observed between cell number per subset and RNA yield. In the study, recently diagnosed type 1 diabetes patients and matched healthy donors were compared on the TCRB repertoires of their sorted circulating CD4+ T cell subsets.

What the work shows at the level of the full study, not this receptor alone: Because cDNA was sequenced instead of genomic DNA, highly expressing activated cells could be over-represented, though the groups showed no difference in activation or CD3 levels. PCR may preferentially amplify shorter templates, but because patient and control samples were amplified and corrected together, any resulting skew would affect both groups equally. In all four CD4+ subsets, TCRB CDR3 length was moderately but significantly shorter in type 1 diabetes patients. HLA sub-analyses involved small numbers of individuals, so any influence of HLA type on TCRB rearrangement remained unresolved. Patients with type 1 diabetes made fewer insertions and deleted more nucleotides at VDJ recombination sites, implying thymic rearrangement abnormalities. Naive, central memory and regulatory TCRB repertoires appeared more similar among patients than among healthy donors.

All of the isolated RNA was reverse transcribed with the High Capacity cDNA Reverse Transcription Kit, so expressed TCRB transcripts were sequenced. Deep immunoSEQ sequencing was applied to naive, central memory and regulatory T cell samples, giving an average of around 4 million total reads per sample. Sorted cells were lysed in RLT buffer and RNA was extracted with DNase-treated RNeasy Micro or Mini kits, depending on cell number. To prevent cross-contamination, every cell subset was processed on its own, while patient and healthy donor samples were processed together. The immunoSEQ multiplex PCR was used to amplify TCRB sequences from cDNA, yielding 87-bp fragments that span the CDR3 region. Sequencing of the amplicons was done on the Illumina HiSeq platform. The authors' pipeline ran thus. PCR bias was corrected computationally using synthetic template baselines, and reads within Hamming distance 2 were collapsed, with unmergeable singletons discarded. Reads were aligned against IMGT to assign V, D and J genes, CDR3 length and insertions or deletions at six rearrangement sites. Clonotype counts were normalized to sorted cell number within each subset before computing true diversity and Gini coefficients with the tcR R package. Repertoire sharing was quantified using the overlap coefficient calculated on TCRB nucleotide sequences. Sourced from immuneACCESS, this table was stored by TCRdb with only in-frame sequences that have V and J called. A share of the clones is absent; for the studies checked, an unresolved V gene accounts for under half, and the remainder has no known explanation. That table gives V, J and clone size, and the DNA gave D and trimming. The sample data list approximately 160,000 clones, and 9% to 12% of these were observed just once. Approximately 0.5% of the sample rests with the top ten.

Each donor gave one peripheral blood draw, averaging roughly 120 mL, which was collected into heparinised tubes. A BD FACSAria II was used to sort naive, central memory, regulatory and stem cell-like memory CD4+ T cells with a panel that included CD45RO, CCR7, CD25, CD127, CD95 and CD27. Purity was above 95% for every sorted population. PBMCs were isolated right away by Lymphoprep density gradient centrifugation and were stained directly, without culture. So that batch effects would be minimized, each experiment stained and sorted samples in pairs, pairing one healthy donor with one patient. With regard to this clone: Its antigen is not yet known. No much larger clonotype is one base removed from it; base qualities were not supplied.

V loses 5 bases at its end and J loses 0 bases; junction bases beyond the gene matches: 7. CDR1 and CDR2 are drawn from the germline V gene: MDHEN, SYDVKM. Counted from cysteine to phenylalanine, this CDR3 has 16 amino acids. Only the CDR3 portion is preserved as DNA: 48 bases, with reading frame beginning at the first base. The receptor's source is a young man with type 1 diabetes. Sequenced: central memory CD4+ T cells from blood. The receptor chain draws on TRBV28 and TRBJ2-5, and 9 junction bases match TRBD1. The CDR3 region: CASSGTGLGYQETQYF. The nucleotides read TGTGCCAGCAGTGGGACAGGGCTGGGGTACCAAGAGACCCAGTACTTC.